Shown below are 30 T cell receptor beta chains from a single sample sequenced in a study of Ad26.COV2.S vaccination and SARS-CoV-2 variants. Treatment defined: roughly 20 received Ad26.COV2.S at low or high dose, single or two shots; roughly five received placebo; per-sample allocation not given. Specimen acquisition occurred on day 63 following the initial vaccine or placebo injection. Profiled with immunoSEQ multiplex PCR; TCRdb holds only in-frame clones, not every one. The sample records about 320,000 clones, roughly 84% being singletons. The sequenced sample was peripheral blood, obtained in a trial of Ad26.COV2.S vaccine versus placebo. These receptors all stem from a person between 18 and 65 years old who received the Ad26.COV2.S COVID-19 vaccine or a placebo.

The chain has TRBV25-1 and TRBJ2-2; no definite D call. The CDR3 has 15 residues. CDR1 is MGHDK, CDR2 SYGVNS, per germline. V was cut by 5 bases and J by 1 base, with 11 bases left in between. CDR3 in amino acids: CASSPPTLNTGELFF. DNA for the CDR3: TGTGCCAGCAGTCCTCCTACACTGAACACCGGGGAGCTGTTTTTT.

CDR3 amino acids: CASSSSRGADIQYF. The CDR3 nucleotides read TGTGCCAGCAGCTCCTCGCGGGGGGCAGACATTCAGTACTTC. The rearrangement joins TRBV7-9 to TRBJ2-4, with 8 bases identical to TRBD2. CDR3 length equals 14 residues. The germline CDR1 and CDR2 sequences are SEHNR and FQNEAQ (reference sequence). The V segment lost 4 bases and the J segment 8 bases; nucleotides outside the gene matches: 7. The whole variable domain, remainder taken from reference TRBV7-9 and TRBJ2-4, is DTGVSQNPRHKITKRGQNVTFRCDPISEHNRLYWYRQTLGQGPEFLTYFQNEAQLEKSRLLSDRFSAERPKGSFSTLEIQRTEQGDSAMYLCASSSSRGADIQYFGAGTRLSVL.

This chain joins TRBV5-6 and TRBJ2-5; no definite D call. The CDR3 covers 17 residues. Germline V gene data show CDR1 as SGHDT and CDR2 as YYEEEE. The V end lost 5 bases, the J end lost 2 bases, and 22 bases lay between the germline ends. The CDR3 DNA sequence: TGTGCCAGCAGTTCGCCCCGTCTTACAGCGTTACAAGAGACCCAGTACTTC. Translated, it gives CASSSPRLTALQETQYF.

The chain carries TRBV7-2 and TRBJ2-7, with D maybe TRBD1 (6 bases). Trimming took off 4 bases at V and 6 bases at J, with 16 bases between the two ends. Germline-derived CDR1 and CDR2 are SGHTA and FQGNSA. The CDR3 is 14 residues long. CDR3 in DNA: TGTGCCAGCAGCTCTGGAGCGAAGGGGGTCGAGCAGTACTTC. This translates into CASSSGAKGVEQYF.

The chain has TRBV27 and TRBJ2-6; D ambiguous. The CDR3 spans 15 residues. Trimming took off 5 bases at V and 0 bases at J, with 8 bases between the two ends. Germline-derived CDR1 and CDR2 are MNHEY and SMNVEV (reference sequence). The CDR3: CASSPDGSGANVLTF. The CDR3 DNA reads TGTGCCAGCAGTCCCGATGGCTCTGGGGCCAACGTCCTGACTTTC.

J is TRBJ1-5 and V is TRBV5-6, with D perhaps TRBD1 (5 bases). The V and J ends lost 3 bases and 2 bases respectively, with 12 bases between them. Germline CDR1 reads SGHDT; CDR2 reads YYEEEE. There are 15 residues in the CDR3. CDR3 bases: TGTGCCAGCAGCTCGAGTGGGGCTGGCAATCAGCCCCAGCATTTT. As protein: CASSSSGAGNQPQHF. The complete variable domain, with remaining parts taken from reference TRBV5-6 and TRBJ1-5, reads DAGVTQSPTHLIKTRGQQVTLRCSPKSGHDTVSWYQQALGQGPQFIFQYYEEEERQRGNFPDRFSGHQFPNYSSELNVNALLLGDSALYLCASSSSGAGNQPQHFGDGTRLSIL.

The genes are TRBV27 and TRBJ1-6; perhaps TRBD1 as D (6 bases). The CDR3 has 14 amino acids. CDR1 and CDR2 (germline): MNHEY, SMNVEV (reference sequence). The V end was cut by 5 bases, the J end by 5 bases, with 10 bases between. The DNA for the CDR3 is TGTGCCAGCAGTCCCTACAGGGATAATTCACCCCTCCACTTT. It translates to CASSPYRDNSPLHF.

This chain joins TRBV5-1 and TRBJ2-5, with D possibly TRBD1 on 6 matching bases. Deletions cut 4 bases from V and 3 bases from J, with 10 bases between. CDR1 is SGHRS and CDR2 is YFSETQ in the germline V gene. The CDR3 runs 13 residues. The DNA for the CDR3 is TGCGCCAGCAGCATGACAGGAGAAGAGACCCAGTACTTC. It yields the protein CASSMTGEETQYF.

The chain uses TRBV7-9 and TRBJ1-1; D not resolved. V gave up 2 bases and J gave up 5 bases, with 6 bases separating them. Per germline, CDR1 SEHNR and CDR2 FQNEAQ (reference sequence). The CDR3 spans 12 residues. The CDR3 nucleotides read TGTGCCAGCAGCTTAAGGAAGACTGAAGCTTTCTTT. Translated, it gives CASSLRKTEAFF.

V gene TRBV30 combines with J gene TRBJ1-2; D remains ambiguous. The V gene lost 0 bases and the J gene lost 1 base, with 6 bases spanning the gap. Germline V gene lookup returns CDR1 GTSNPN and CDR2 SVGIG (reference sequence). CDR3 size: 13 residues. The CDR3 sequence: CAWSVLLNYGYTF. CDR3 nucleotide sequence: TGTGCCTGGAGTGTCTTGCTTAACTATGGCTACACCTTC.

V is TRBV10-3 and J is TRBJ2-1; D may be TRBD1 (6 bases). V was shortened by 4 bases and J by 1 base, with 8 bases between the two germline ends. Per the germline V gene, CDR1 is ENHRY and CDR2 is SYGVKD. This CDR3 region has 14 residues. The CDR3 here is CAISVGASYNEQFF. The CDR3 coding sequence is TGTGCCATCAGTGTGGGGGCGTCCTACAATGAGCAGTTCTTC.

CDR3 bases: TGTGCCAGCAGCCACCGACAGGTCATTAATGAAAAACTGTTTTTT. Translation: CASSHRQVINEKLFF. The rearrangement uses TRBV3-1 (or the pseudogene TRBV3-2) and TRBJ1-4, with TRBD1 as a possible D gene (6 bases). Trimming shortened V by 3 bases and J by 4 bases, and 12 bases separated the two germline ends. The CDR3 spans 15 residues. CDR1 and CDR2 from the germline V gene are LGHDT and YNNKEL (reference sequence).

The rearrangement joins TRBV10-3 to TRBJ1-5; 7 bases align to TRBD1. The germline CDR1 and CDR2 sequences are ENHRY and SYGVKD. CDR3 size: 15 residues. V lost 6 bases, J lost 2 bases, and 7 bases stayed unmatched. This chain's CDR3 is CAISRQGEGNQPQHF. The CDR3 bases are TGTGCCATCAGCCGACAGGGCGAGGGCAATCAGCCCCAGCATTTT.

This rearrangement joins TRBV19 to TRBJ2-7, with D perhaps matching TRBD1 or TRBD2 (5 bases each). The V gene's germline CDR1 is LNHDA and CDR2 SQIVND (reference sequence). The CDR3 contains 15 residues. V was clipped by 6 bases and J by 4 bases, with 19 bases between them. The chain's CDR3 is CASSLTGTHPYEQYF. DNA for the CDR3: TGTGCCAGTAGCCTGACCGGGACCCACCCTTACGAGCAGTACTTC.

CDR3 loop: CASSPGTGGAYEQYF. CDR3 nucleotide sequence: TGTGCCAGCTCACCAGGGACAGGGGGTGCCTACGAGCAGTACTTC. The chain joins TRBV18 to TRBJ2-7, with 11 bases that match TRBD1. J lost 2 bases, V lost 2 bases, and 2 bases had no gene match. This CDR3 region has 15 residues. Germline assignment: CDR1 KGHSH and CDR2 LQKENI.

This clone has just a few counts. This sequence joins TRBV7-9 and TRBJ2-2; D possibly corresponds to TRBD1 (5 bases). V was cut by 5 bases and J by 2 bases, with 9 bases left in between. The CDR3 consists of 14 residues. Germline CDR1 is SEHNR and CDR2 is FQNEAQ (reference sequence). The CDR3 DNA sequence: TGTGCCAGCAGCCAAGGGGCAAACACCGGGGAGCTGTTTTTT. It codes for CASSQGANTGELFF.

The chain recombines TRBV24-1 with TRBJ2-3, with 9 positions matching TRBD1. With V trimmed by 3 bases and J by 4 bases, 4 bases remained unmatched. Germline loops: CDR1 KGHDR, CDR2 SFDVKD. The length of the CDR3 is 15 residues. Here the CDR3 reads CATSDPTGGSDTQYF. CDR3 nucleotide sequence: TGTGCCACCAGTGATCCTACAGGGGGCTCAGATACGCAGTATTTT.

This chain joins TRBV11-3 and TRBJ2-3; 9 nucleotides agree with TRBD1. The CDR3 length is 15 residues. CDR1 SGHNT and CDR2 YENEEA come from the germline V gene. The junction had 6 bases not matched to a gene; V was cut back by 5 bases and J by 3 bases. CDR3 bases: TGTGCCAGCAGCCCGACAGGGGGACGGACAGATACGCAGTATTTT. Amino acid sequence: CASSPTGGRTDTQYF.

V is TRBV30 and J is TRBJ1-6; no clear D. In germline, CDR1 is GTSNPN, CDR2 SVGIG (reference sequence). V was pared by 3 bases and J by 7 bases, with 19 bases between. This CDR3 comprises 16 residues. In nucleotides, the CDR3 is TGTGCCTGGAGCCATTACGTCGCGGGTGGCAATTCACCCCTCCACTTT. Its translation is CAWSHYVAGGNSPLHF.

V gene TRBV24-1 combines with J gene TRBJ2-3; 9 positions agree with TRBD1. Trimming took 3 bases from V and 3 from J; bases not matched to a gene: 9. Germline V gene data show CDR1 as KGHDR and CDR2 as SFDVKD. CDR3 length equals 17 residues. The CDR3 reads CATSDRKPGQGTDTQYF. The CDR3 DNA reads as TGTGCCACCAGTGATCGAAAACCCGGACAGGGGACAGATACGCAGTATTTT.

The J gene is TRBJ2-7, the V gene TRBV5-6; the D gene is possibly TRBD1 (6 bases). CDR1 and CDR2 (germline): SGHDT, YYEEEE. Deletions cut 1 base from V and 7 bases from J, with 24 bases between. The CDR3 has 17 amino acids. CDR3 DNA sequence: TGTGCCAGCAGCTTGTCGTATTCGAGGACAGACCCGACTGAGCAGTACTTC. It encodes CASSLSYSRTDPTEQYF.

The chain is built from TRBV12-3 or TRBV12-4 and TRBJ1-1, with a possible D match to TRBD1 (6 bases). This CDR3 is built from 13 residues. The V and J ends lost 5 bases and 3 bases respectively, with 10 bases between them. The DNA for the CDR3 is TGTGCCAGCAGTCTACAGGGTTACACTGAAGCTTTCTTT. As protein: CASSLQGYTEAFF.

The chain joins TRBV6-2 or TRBV6-3 to TRBJ1-1; D unresolved. Per germline, CDR1 MNHEY and CDR2 SVGEGT. The CDR3 spans 12 residues. V was pared by 1 base and J by 5 bases, with 5 bases between. The CDR3 protein is CASSYWRTEAFF. In DNA form, the CDR3 reads TGTGCCAGCAGTTACTGGAGGACTGAAGCTTTCTTT.

Only a few counts were recorded for this clone. The gene calls are TRBV6-2 or TRBV6-3 and TRBJ1-2; 8 nucleotides match TRBD1. CDR3 length equals 14 residues. Germline V lookup: CDR1 MNHEY, CDR2 SVGEGT. The J segment lost 4 bases and the V segment lost 0 bases, leaving 1 base of the junction unmatched. CDR3 sequence reads: CASSYSDRVYGYTF. The CDR3 nucleotides are TGTGCCAGCAGTTACTCGGACAGGGTCTATGGCTACACCTTC.

The chain couples TRBV4-2 to TRBJ1-5; no firm D call. The CDR3 totals 16 residues. Trimming cost V 2 bases and J 4 bases, with 15 bases left between them. CDR1 is LGHNA and CDR2 is YNFKEQ in the germline V gene. The CDR3, as DNA: TGTGCCAGCAGCCAAAATGTAGGGCAGCAAAATCAGCCCCAGCATTTT. It is translated as CASSQNVGQQNQPQHF.

The rearrangement uses TRBV5-4 and TRBJ1-2; TRBD1 agrees at 10 bases. V trimming: 4 bases; J trimming: 6 bases; junction bases outside the gene matches: 9. Per the germline V gene, CDR1 is SGHNT and CDR2 is YYREEE (reference sequence). There are 15 residues in the CDR3. CDR3 sequence: CASSLPDRGRNGYTF. CDR3 DNA: TGTGCCAGCAGCCTCCCTGACAGGGGGCGCAATGGCTACACCTTC. The full variable domain, completed using reference TRBV5-4 and TRBJ1-2, is ETGVTQSPTHLIKTRGQQVTLRCSSQSGHNTVSWYQQALGQGPQFIFQYYREEENGRGNFPPRFSGLQFPNYSSELNVNALELDDSALYLCASSLPDRGRNGYTFGSGTRLTVV.

The chain couples TRBV5-1 to TRBJ2-1; D unresolved. The CDR3 extends over 15 amino acids. Germline V gives CDR1 SGHRS, CDR2 YFSETQ. V was clipped by 0 bases and J by 0 bases, with 7 bases between them. CDR3 amino acids: CASSLEQTSYNEQFF. DNA of the CDR3: TGCGCCAGCAGCTTGGAACAGACCTCCTACAATGAGCAGTTCTTC.

The rearrangement joins TRBV6-5 to TRBJ2-2; the D gene is possibly TRBD2 (5 bases). The CDR3 is 15 amino acids. The germline gives CDR1 MNHEY, CDR2 SVGAGI. Trimming took 2 bases from V and 0 from J, leaving 7 bases between them. The CDR3 DNA follows: TGTGCCAGCAGTTACGAGGGCACGAACACCGGGGAGCTGTTTTTT. Amino acid sequence: CASSYEGTNTGELFF.

The chain recombines TRBV5-4 with TRBJ2-1; 8 bases map to TRBD1. Germline V CDR1 and CDR2: SGHNT, YYREEE (reference sequence). This CDR3 spans 14 amino acids. V dropped 4 bases and J dropped 9; count of bases not matched to a gene: 9. CDR3 DNA: TGTGCCAGCAGCATCTCAGGGGGCCGAGGTGAGCAGTTCTTC. This codes for CASSISGGRGEQFF.

V gene TRBV4-2 combines with J gene TRBJ1-1; D is unresolved. The length of the CDR3 is 16 residues. Trimming stripped 1 base from V and 1 base from J, with 13 bases between. Germline V lookup: CDR1 LGHNA, CDR2 YNFKEQ. The CDR3 protein is CASSQVPTVRNTEAFF. The CDR3 DNA is TGTGCCAGCAGCCAAGTTCCGACGGTGAGGAACACTGAAGCTTTCTTT.